The 27 T cell receptor beta chains below were found in one sample sequenced in a study of T-cell reconstitution after alpha-beta-depleted transplantation in children. Preparation of the TCRbeta library was carried out with unique molecular identifiers. TCRdb fed the PCR reads into MiXCR, producing one record per CDR3 protein. Of over 7,500 distinct CDR3 sequences in the sample, about 14% were seen once. Sample: PBMCs, mostly from graft donor cells, taken 60 days after TCRalphabeta/CD19-depleted stem cell transplant. These receptors were collected from a male patient younger than 18 who had a stem cell transplant for acute lymphoblastic leukemia, so the T cells may come from the graft donor.

This clonotype was counted at least ten times. The chain carries TRBV12-3 or TRBV12-4 and TRBJ2-3; 7 positions match TRBD1. V shed 6 bases and J 3 bases; nucleotides not matched to a gene: 9. CDR3 length equals 15 residues. CDR3 nucleotide sequence: TGTGCCAGCAGCCTGAGACAGGGTGGTACAGATACGCAGTATTTT. Translation gives CASSLRQGGTDTQYF.

This clonotype was detected ten times or more. The V call is TRBV5-1, the J call TRBJ2-7; no firm D call. CDR1 and CDR2 (germline): SGHRS, YFSETQ. V lost 1 base, J lost 3 bases, and 5 bases lay in between. The CDR3 extends over 12 amino acids. CDR3 nucleotide sequence: TGCGCCAGCAGCTTGACACGCTACGAGCAGTACTTC. Its translation: CASSLTRYEQYF. Combining the CDR3 with reference TRBV5-1 and TRBJ2-7 gives the whole variable domain KAGVTQTPRYLIKTRGQQVTLSCSPISGHRSVSWYQQTPGQGLQFLFEYFSETQRNKGNFPGRFSGRQFSNSRSEMNVSTLELGDSALYLCASSLTRYEQYFGPGTRLTVT.

In this sample, this clonotype turned up many times. V gene TRBV10-3 combines with J gene TRBJ2-7; a possible D gene is TRBD2 (6 bases). The V end lost 7 bases, the J end lost 6 bases, and 16 bases lay between the germline ends. Germline V lookup: CDR1 ENHRY, CDR2 SYGVKD. The CDR3 covers 13 residues. The CDR3 nucleotides are TGTGCCATCACCCACAGGTTGGGGGGCGAGCAGTACTTC. Its protein product is CAITHRLGGEQYF.

The genes are TRBV5-6 and TRBJ1-2; D not resolved. This CDR3 is 14 amino acids long. Trimming took 8 bases from V and 2 from J, leaving 16 bases between them. In germline, CDR1 is SGHDT, CDR2 YYEEEE. CDR3 in amino acids: CARSPRHLNYGYTF. CDR3 nucleotides: TGTGCCAGGAGCCCCCGGCACTTGAACTATGGCTACACCTTC.

Relative to its sample, this clonotype is medium-sized. The V gene is TRBV20-1, the J gene TRBJ2-2; D may be TRBD2 (5 bases). The CDR3 loop spans 14 amino acids. The V and J ends lost 4 bases and 4 bases respectively, with 13 bases between them. Germline V gene lookup returns CDR1 DFQATT and CDR2 SNEGSKA (reference sequence). CDR3: CSAKPAGATGELFF. CDR3 in DNA: TGCAGTGCTAAACCGGCGGGTGCCACCGGGGAGCTGTTTTTT.

This clonotype was seen ten or more times. V usage is TRBV7-2 and J usage is TRBJ2-2; D is uncertain. V lost 3 bases and J 8 bases, leaving 10 bases between the germline ends. This CDR3 has 13 residues. CDR1 SGHTA and CDR2 FQGNSA come from the germline V gene. Written as DNA, the CDR3 is TGTGCCAGCAGCTTGGTCCCCCCGGGGGAGCTGTTTTTT. It is translated as CASSLVPPGELFF.

This clonotype was detected ten times or more. The CDR3 DNA follows: TGCAGTGCCAGACATCCTGGCAGGCAAGCTTTCTTT. Its translation is CSARHPGRQAFF. This chain links TRBV20-1 with TRBJ1-1, with D unclear. Between the trimmed V and J ends, which lost 6 bases and 9 bases, there was a span of 17 bases. The CDR3 runs to 12 residues. Germline CDR1 reads DFQATT; CDR2 reads SNEGSKA (reference sequence).

This clonotype was recorded many times. This chain joins TRBV7-9 and TRBJ2-1; 13 nucleotides match TRBD2. The germline CDR1 and CDR2 sequences are SEHNR and FQNEAQ (reference sequence). The length of the CDR3 is 15 residues. Losses at the gene ends were 5 bases for V and 10 bases for J; bases not matched to a gene: 8. The CDR3 DNA sequence: TGTGCCAGCAGCCCGGGACTAGCGGGACCCGGCGAGCAGTTCTTC. This encodes CASSPGLAGPGEQFF.

The rearrangement uses TRBV29-1 and TRBJ2-5, with a tentative D call TRBD2 (6 bases). Germline CDR1 and CDR2: SQVTM and ANQGSEA. The CDR3 length is 12 residues. V was clipped by 7 bases and J by 5 bases, with 14 bases between them. This chain's CDR3 is CSDRRAGETQYF. For the CDR3, the DNA is TGCAGCGACCGGAGGGCCGGGGAGACCCAGTACTTC.

In its sample, this clonotype was seen many times. The chain's CDR3 is CASSLPGGANVLTF. The CDR3 DNA is TGCGCCAGCAGCTTGCCCGGTGGGGCCAACGTCCTGACTTTC. V gene TRBV5-1 combines with J gene TRBJ2-6; D is ambiguous. Per the germline V gene, CDR1 is SGHRS and CDR2 is YFSETQ. This CDR3 has 14 residues. The germline V and J ends were trimmed by 1 base and 3 bases, with 5 bases remaining between them.

This clonotype was detected many times. CDR3 protein: CSARTAGSGEKLFF. The CDR3 region has the DNA TGCAGTGCTAGAACGGCAGGGTCGGGGGAAAAACTGTTTTTT. This chain connects TRBV20-1 to TRBJ1-4; a weak D match, TRBD1 (5 bases). The CDR3 totals 14 residues. Germline CDR1 DFQATT, CDR2 SNEGSKA (reference sequence). Trimming took 2 bases from V and 8 from J, leaving 15 bases between them.

Turning to this clonotype: A much larger clone is a single base away; this may be a read error. This chain uses TRBV11-2 with TRBJ1-2, with a possible D match to TRBD1 (6 bases). CDR1 and CDR2 (germline): SGHAT, FQNNGV. The CDR3 is 14 residues long. Here the CDR3 reads CSSSRTGADYGYTF. CDR3 nucleotide sequence: TGTTCCAGCAGCCGCACGGGGGCCGACTATGGCTACACCTTC.

This clonotype was seen repeatedly, ten times or more. The V and J genes are TRBV7-9 and TRBJ1-4; D not resolved. The ends were cut back, 6 bases at V and 7 bases at J, with 15 bases in the middle. The CDR3 loop spans 14 amino acids. The germline V gene encodes CDR1 SEHNR and CDR2 FQNEAQ (reference sequence). The CDR3 sequence: CASRALSDPEKLFF. DNA for the CDR3: TGTGCCAGCAGGGCGCTGTCGGACCCTGAAAAACTGTTTTTT.

In this sample, this clonotype turned up many times. CDR3 sequence (DNA): TGTGCCACCAGCAGAGTAGTTTCTTATGAGCAGTACTTC. Encoded protein: CATSRVVSYEQYF. This rearrangement joins TRBV15 to TRBJ2-7; no firm D call. V shed 1 base and J shed 7 bases, with 11 bases lying between them. The CDR3 runs to 13 residues. CDR1 is LNHNV and CDR2 is YYDKDF in the germline V gene (reference sequence).

This clonotype was seen ten or more times. V gene TRBV9 combines with J gene TRBJ1-1; no clear D gene. Trimming stripped 3 bases from V and 5 bases from J, with 8 bases between. Per the germline V gene, CDR1 is SGDLS and CDR2 is YYNGEE. CDR3 length: 12 residues. The DNA of the CDR3 is TGTGCCAGCAGCGCCCTGAGGACTGAAGCTTTCTTT. It yields the protein CASSALRTEAFF.

This clonotype was detected many times. The chain has TRBV12-3 or TRBV12-4 and TRBJ1-3, with D maybe TRBD1 (5 bases). Trimming shortened V by 3 bases and J by 2 bases, and 14 bases separated the two germline ends. The CDR3 sequence is 16 residues long. The CDR3 DNA is TGTGCCAGCAGTTTTTGGGGCCGAGGAACTGGAAACACCATATATTTT. This gives the protein CASSFWGRGTGNTIYF.

For this clonotype: A read error may account for a junction end that differs from germline. J is TRBJ2-7 and V is TRBV29-1; the D gene is possibly TRBD1 (5 bases). Germline values: CDR1 SQVTM, CDR2 ANQGSEA. CDR3 length: 13 amino acids. The CDR3 DNA follows: TGCAGCGTTGAAGGGGGCCAGGCCTACGAGCAGTCCTTC. It specifies CSVEGGQAYEQSF.

The sample holds many counts of this clonotype. Germline and junction disagree at one end, which may indicate a read error. The gene calls are TRBV7-9 and TRBJ2-1, with TRBD2 identical over 8 bases. The length of the CDR3 is 18 residues. Germline V gene lookup returns CDR1 SEHNR and CDR2 FQNEAQ (reference sequence). The CDR3 coding sequence is TGTGCCAGCAGATTAGGGGGACTAGAGGGGCCTCCTTACAATGAGCAGTTCTTC. Translating it yields CASRLGGLEGPPYNEQFF.

This clonotype was seen many times. J is TRBJ2-1 and V is TRBV7-2, with no clear D. Trimming shortened V by 8 bases and J by 3 bases, and 11 bases separated the two germline ends. Germline V gives CDR1 SGHTA, CDR2 FQGNSA. The CDR3 runs to 13 residues. The CDR3 sequence is CASELGFYNEQFF. CDR3 nucleotides: TGTGCCAGCGAGCTCGGATTCTACAATGAGCAGTTCTTC.

The chain uses TRBV4-1 and TRBJ2-3; tentatively, D is TRBD1 (6 bases). Trimming pared 0 bases from V and 3 bases from J, leaving 7 bases between. Germline loops: CDR1 MGHRA, CDR2 YSYEKL. This CDR3 contains 14 residues. The CDR3 nucleotides are TGCGCCAGCAGCCAAGATCAGGGGACAGATACGCAGTATTTT. Encoded protein: CASSQDQGTDTQYF.

There are many counts of this clonotype. The V and J genes are TRBV12-3 or TRBV12-4 and TRBJ2-1; 14 bases map to TRBD2. The ends lost 7 bases at V and 10 bases at J; junction bases unmatched: 12. The CDR3 contains 16 residues. CDR3 nucleotides: TGTGCCAGCAACAAAGGGACTAGCGGGAGACTTATCGAGCAGTTCTTC. It yields the protein CASNKGTSGRLIEQFF.

At least ten counts were recorded for this clonotype. The V gene is TRBV9, the J gene TRBJ2-4; D perhaps matches TRBD1 (6 bases). The CDR3 has 14 residues. V lost 0 bases, J lost 4 bases, and 8 bases lay in between. The germline V gene has CDR1 SGDLS and CDR2 YYNGEE. This CDR3 reads CASSVGGPKNIQYF. Here the CDR3 DNA reads TGTGCCAGCAGCGTAGGGGGGCCTAAAAACATTCAGTACTTC.

Many counts were recorded for this clonotype. The genes are TRBV6-2 or TRBV6-3 and TRBJ1-5, with D unclear. Trimming pared 0 bases from V and 4 bases from J, leaving 4 bases between. CDR1 and CDR2 (germline): MNHEY, SVGEGT. CDR3 length: 13 residues. CDR3 in amino acids: CASSYSNNQPQHF. The CDR3 DNA is TGTGCCAGCAGTTACTCGAATAATCAGCCCCAGCATTTT.

This clonotype has a count of ten or more. The chain is built from TRBV6-5 and TRBJ2-1, with unresolved D. The germline gives CDR1 MNHEY, CDR2 SVGAGI. Trimming stripped 6 bases from V and 9 bases from J, with 18 bases between. The CDR3 runs 14 residues. CDR3 sequence reads: CASRQRTTRGEQFF. The CDR3 coding sequence is TGTGCCAGCAGACAAAGGACCACCCGCGGTGAGCAGTTCTTC.

This clonotype has ten or more counts. The V call is TRBV20-1, the J call TRBJ2-1; TRBD2 matches 7 bases. Germline V CDR1 and CDR2: DFQATT, SNEGSKA (reference sequence). This CDR3 is 14 amino acids long. Here the CDR3 DNA reads TGCACCACGGGGGAGGGCCGAGCACACAATGAGCAGTTCTTC. It specifies CTTGEGRAHNEQFF.

This clonotype has a count of ten or more. The rearrangement uses TRBV7-9 and TRBJ2-3; TRBD1 might be the D (6 bases). The length of the CDR3 is 16 residues. V gave up 2 bases and J gave up 4 bases, with 16 bases separating them. The germline CDR1 and CDR2 sequences are SEHNR and FQNEAQ (reference sequence). The CDR3 protein is CASSLWGRGSADTQYF. CDR3 DNA: TGTGCCAGCAGCTTATGGGGCAGGGGCTCGGCAGATACGCAGTATTTT.

This clonotype has a count of ten or more. The gene calls are TRBV5-6 and TRBJ2-7, with D uncertain. CDR3 length equals 14 residues. Trimming removed 1 base from V and 2 bases from J, with 10 bases in between. Germline assignment: CDR1 SGHDT and CDR2 YYEEEE. The CDR3 protein is CASSLLGRTYEQYF. The CDR3 DNA reads as TGTGCCAGCAGCTTGTTGGGCAGAACCTACGAGCAGTACTTC.